A single sample is the source of the 17 T cell receptor beta chains below, sequenced in a study of beta chain features in type 1 diabetes. cDNA synthesis used the whole RNA isolate, giving expressed TCRB sequences. Sequencing was performed with immunoSEQ multiplex PCR; in TCRdb, only in-frame clones are kept and a portion is missing. The profile shows 900,000 or so clones, about a sixth of them singletons. The sample comprised naive CD4+ T cells from blood. The receptors derive from a woman under 30 in good health.

This clone has a handful of counts. The identical CDR3 is also encoded by other nucleotide sequences in the sample. The chain has TRBV7-9 and TRBJ1-1; 7 positions agree with TRBD1. The CDR3 loop spans 14 amino acids. Germline assignment: CDR1 SEHNR and CDR2 FQNEAQ (reference sequence). With 2 bases clipped from V and 1 base from J, the junction kept 1 base outside the gene matches. Written as DNA, the CDR3 is TGTGCCAGCAGCTTACGACAGGGGAACACTGAAGCTTTCTTT. Its protein product is CASSLRQGNTEAFF.

This clone was observed a handful of times. The DNA of the CDR3 is TGTGCCAGCAGCTTATCCCAGGGGGCGAGTGAAAAACTGTTTTTT. It specifies CASSLSQGASEKLFF. V gene TRBV7-9 combines with J gene TRBJ1-4; TRBD1 aligns across 8 bases. J lost 7 bases, V lost 2 bases, and 6 bases had no gene match. CDR1 is SEHNR, CDR2 FQNEAQ, per germline (reference sequence). The CDR3 extends over 15 amino acids. Supplemented by reference TRBV7-9 and TRBJ1-4, the full variable domain reads DTGVSQNPRHKITKRGQNVTFRCDPISEHNRLYWYRQTLGQGPEFLTYFQNEAQLEKSRLLSDRFSAERPKGSFSTLEIQRTEQGDSAMYLCASSLSQGASEKLFFGSGTQLSVL.

The V call is TRBV6-6, the J call TRBJ2-2; D ambiguous. The CDR3 contains 14 residues. The V end was cut by 8 bases, the J end by 4 bases, with 14 bases between. Germline loops: CDR1 MNHNY, CDR2 SVGAGI (reference sequence). CDR3 region: CASLPVRATGELFF. For the CDR3, the DNA is TGTGCCAGCCTCCCTGTTCGGGCCACCGGGGAGCTGTTTTTT.

The chain combines TRBV18 with TRBJ2-3; TRBD2 matches at 8 bases. The trim removed 1 base at V and 0 bases at J, leaving 3 bases unmatched. CDR3 size: 16 residues. Looked up from germline, CDR1 is KGHSH and CDR2 is LQKENI. This CDR3 is CASSPRSSGSTDTQYF. As DNA, the CDR3 is TGTGCCAGCTCACCACGTTCTAGCGGGAGCACAGATACGCAGTATTTT.

In its sample, this clone was seen a few times. The J gene is TRBJ2-7, the V gene TRBV18, with a weak D call TRBD2 (5 bases). Germline-derived CDR1 and CDR2 are KGHSH and LQKENI. Trimming removed 8 bases from V and 3 bases from J, with 17 bases in between. The CDR3 consists of 14 residues. CDR3 bases: TGTGCCAGCAGCCCCCACCCGGGGAACTACGAGCAGTACTTC. It yields the protein CASSPHPGNYEQYF.

This clone has only a few counts. The chain employs TRBV4-3 and TRBJ2-1; D call uncertain. This CDR3 is built from 14 residues. The V and J ends lost 3 bases and 5 bases respectively, with 11 bases between them. CDR1 and CDR2 (germline): LGHNA, YSLEER. The CDR3 is CASSHRHQNNEQFF. CDR3 DNA: TGCGCCAGCAGCCACCGACACCAGAACAATGAGCAGTTCTTC.

V is TRBV28 and J is TRBJ2-5; D is possibly TRBD2 (6 bases). This CDR3 is 14 amino acids long. The V gene lost 6 bases and the J gene lost 2 bases, with 13 bases spanning the gap. CDR1 MDHEN and CDR2 SYDVKM come from the germline V gene. This CDR3 is CASSPTGLQETQYF. CDR3 sequence (DNA): TGTGCCAGCAGCCCCACGGGACTTCAAGAGACCCAGTACTTC.

The V and J genes are TRBV7-2 and TRBJ2-7, with 9 bases matching TRBD2. V gave up 5 bases and J gave up 7 bases; unmatched junction bases: 9. Germline CDR1 is SGHTA and CDR2 is FQGNSA. The CDR3 length is 14 residues. The CDR3 here is CASSPGGTSKEQYF. The DNA for the CDR3 is TGTGCCAGCAGCCCTGGTGGGACTAGCAAAGAGCAGTACTTC.

The V and J genes are TRBV18 and TRBJ2-1, with D hard to call. Trimming left V 2 bases short and J 10 bases short, with 15 bases between. Germline loops: CDR1 KGHSH, CDR2 LQKENI. The CDR3 spans 14 residues. The CDR3 coding sequence is TGTGCCAGCTCACCATCCCGGAGACTGAGAGAGCAGTTCTTC. Encoded protein: CASSPSRRLREQFF.

The genes are TRBV6-6 and TRBJ2-7; 10 positions agree with TRBD1. This CDR3 is 14 amino acids long. V lost 5 bases to trimming and J lost 2 bases; unmatched junction nucleotides: 3. CDR1 is MNHNY and CDR2 is SVGAGI in the germline V gene (reference sequence). CDR3 amino acids: CASSMTGGPYEQYF. The CDR3 nucleotides read TGTGCCAGCAGTATGACAGGGGGCCCCTACGAGCAGTACTTC.

This clone has more than one count but fewer than ten. The chain couples TRBV15 to TRBJ2-3; D might be TRBD1 or TRBD2, each matching 5 bases. Germline lookup yields CDR1 LNHNV and CDR2 YYDKDF (reference sequence). Trimming removed 1 base at V and 5 bases at J, with 13 bases between. The CDR3 has 15 residues. The CDR3 spells CATSRVRGARDTQYF. In DNA form, the CDR3 reads TGTGCCACCAGCAGAGTGCGAGGGGCCAGAGATACGCAGTATTTT.

The sample holds a few counts of this clone. The chain employs TRBV9 and TRBJ1-2; D unclear. CDR1 and CDR2 (germline): SGDLS, YYNGEE. Trimming shortened V by 1 base and J by 0 bases, and 13 bases separated the two germline ends. CDR3 length: 16 residues. CDR3 sequence: CASSVLSGSTNYGYTF. The CDR3 DNA reads TGTGCCAGCAGCGTACTCAGCGGGAGCACTAACTATGGCTACACCTTC.

This chain joins TRBV14 and TRBJ2-2; D is ambiguous. V shed 2 bases and J shed 0 bases, with 10 bases lying between them. The CDR3 length is 16 residues. Germline CDR1 is SGHDN and CDR2 is FVKESK. CDR3: CASSQLGRANTGELFF. As DNA, the CDR3 is TGTGCCAGCAGCCAACTAGGTCGCGCGAACACCGGGGAGCTGTTTTTT. The full variable domain, rest sourced from reference TRBV14 and TRBJ2-2, is EAGVTQFPSHSVIEKGQTVTLRCDPISGHDNLYWYRRVMGKEIKFLLHFVKESKQDESGMPNNRFLAERTGGTYSTLKVQPAELEDSGVYFCASSQLGRANTGELFFGEGSRLTVL.

The chain employs TRBV4-1 and TRBJ2-5; perhaps TRBD2 as D (6 bases). The germline V and J ends were trimmed by 5 bases and 7 bases, with 26 bases remaining between them. Germline CDR1 is MGHRA and CDR2 is YSYEKL. The CDR3 is 17 amino acids. CDR3 amino acids: CASSYYLPAEGVRTQYF. In nucleotides, the CDR3 is TGCGCCAGCAGCTATTACCTTCCGGCGGAGGGAGTAAGGACCCAGTACTTC.

The chain combines TRBV4-2 with TRBJ2-7; 7 bases agree with TRBD2. J was trimmed by 2 bases and V by 1 base; bases with no gene match: 5. Germline CDR1 and CDR2: LGHNA and YNFKEQ. The CDR3 contains 15 residues. CDR3: CASSQAGGSTYEQYF. CDR3 DNA sequence: TGTGCCAGCAGCCAAGCGGGGGGTTCTACCTACGAGCAGTACTTC.

This clone was seen a few times. The chain couples TRBV19 to TRBJ1-1; D is perhaps TRBD1 (5 bases). The CDR3 is 16 amino acids. Germline V gene data show CDR1 as LNHDA and CDR2 as SQIVND (reference sequence). V lost 2 bases to trimming and J lost 3 bases, with 16 bases between them. For the CDR3, the DNA is TGTGCCAGTAGTATAAAGGGGACCAATCACTACACTGAAGCTTTCTTT. It translates to CASSIKGTNHYTEAFF.

The chain recombines TRBV11-2 with TRBJ2-1, with D perhaps TRBD2 (6 bases). V was trimmed by 5 bases and J by 1 base, leaving 12 bases between them. In germline, CDR1 is SGHAT, CDR2 FQNNGV. The CDR3 runs 15 residues. CDR3 DNA sequence: TGTGCCAGCAGCCAAAGGCGGGGATCCTACAATGAGCAGTTCTTC. Translating it yields CASSQRRGSYNEQFF. Full variable domain (missing parts from reference TRBV11-2 and TRBJ2-1): EAGVAQSPRYKIIEKRQSVAFWCNPISGHATLYWYQQILGQGPKLLIQFQNNGVVDDSQLPKDRFSAERLKGVDSTLKIQPAKLEDSAVYLCASSQRRGSYNEQFFGPGTRLTVL.